One T cell receptor beta chain is described in this entry. Its antigen remains unidentified. The data derive from a study of breast tumors, draining lymph nodes, adjacent tissues. Study results and limitations: Tumor T cell lymph node origin was a supported hypothesis, not proven. Tumor TCR diversity was below lymph nodes but above nontumor tissue.

The CDR3 is made up of 14 amino acids. The J segment lost 14 bases and the V segment lost 5 bases, leaving 13 bases of the junction unmatched. Germline V lookup: CDR1 MNHEY, CDR2 SVGAGI. The lymph nodes were axillary draining lymph nodes from breast cancer patients. Each CDR3 protein is one row after TCRdb ran MiXCR on the multiplex PCR reads. The sample has fewer than 300,000 distinct CDR3 sequences; roughly 32% are singletons. This clonotype was sampled from a female donor with breast cancer. Some clones in this sample may be carry-over from other donors' samples. Sequencing was carried out using axillary lymph node tissue. The rearrangement joins TRBV6-5 to TRBJ1-4; 8 bases agree with TRBD1. In DNA, the CDR3 is TGTGCCAGCAGTCATGCGTCAGGACAGGGCGGGCTGTTTTTT. Protein: CASSHASGQGGLFF.